Listed here are 30 T cell receptor beta chains from one sample, sequenced in a study of blood T cell repertoires in COVID-19. Assay: immunoSEQ multiplex PCR; the TCRdb copy retains only in-frame clones and omits some. The repertoire holds about 100,000 clones, around four fifths seen once, with around 15% in the top ten. Sample: peripheral blood. These receptors were taken from a man over 45 with active or convalescent COVID-19.

J is TRBJ2-1 and V is TRBV5-4; 9 bases match TRBD1. Germline V gene lookup returns CDR1 SGHNT and CDR2 YYREEE (reference sequence). This CDR3 comprises 16 residues. Trimming cost V 4 bases and J 1 base; bases outside gene matches: 6. CDR3 sequence (DNA): TGTGCCAGCAGCACGGGACAGGGTGGATCCTACAATGAGCAGTTCTTC. Its translation: CASSTGQGGSYNEQFF.

The gene calls are TRBV11-2 and TRBJ1-3; tentative D call: TRBD1 (6 bases). CDR1 is SGHAT and CDR2 is FQNNGV in the germline V gene. V lost 3 bases and J 4 bases, leaving 10 bases between the germline ends. The CDR3 is 14 residues long. The DNA for the CDR3 is TGTGCCAGCAGCTTGACAGGCTACGGAAACACCATATATTTT. Encoded protein: CASSLTGYGNTIYF.

This rearrangement joins TRBV5-1 to TRBJ2-3, with TRBD2 identical over 9 bases. This CDR3 has 16 amino acids. The ends lost 0 bases at V and 5 bases at J; junction bases unmatched: 7. Germline lookup yields CDR1 SGHRS and CDR2 YFSETQ. As DNA, the CDR3 is TGCGCCAGCAGCTTGGAGTTGCGACTAGCGGTAGATACGCAGTATTTT. Its protein is CASSLELRLAVDTQYF.

About this clone itself: This same CDR3 is encoded by further DNA sequences in the sample. The rearrangement uses TRBV2 and TRBJ1-1; no clear D. Germline-derived CDR1 and CDR2 are SNHLY and FYNNEI. With 4 bases removed from V and 8 bases from J, the gap between germline ends came to 8 bases. The CDR3 runs to 11 residues. The CDR3 DNA reads TGTGCCAGCAGTGGAGGAGCCGAAGCTTTCTTT. This codes for CASSGGAEAFF.

J is TRBJ1-5 and V is TRBV15; TRBD1 is a possible D gene (5 bases). The germline V and J ends were trimmed by 1 base and 0 bases, with 7 bases remaining between them. Germline CDR1 is LNHNV and CDR2 is YYDKDF (reference sequence). The CDR3 contains 15 residues. DNA of the CDR3: TGTGCCACCAGCAGAGCGGGGGGTAGCAATCAGCCCCAGCATTTT. It encodes CATSRAGGSNQPQHF.

The V gene is TRBV7-9, the J gene TRBJ2-7, with 9 bases aligning to TRBD1. The CDR3 totals 13 residues. J was trimmed by 5 bases and V by 6 bases; bases with no gene match: 5. Germline V CDR1 and CDR2: SEHNR, FQNEAQ (reference sequence). The CDR3 reads CASSGQGTHEQYF. The CDR3 coding sequence is TGTGCCAGCAGTGGACAGGGGACCCACGAGCAGTACTTC.

The chain has TRBV9 and TRBJ2-1, with D tentatively TRBD2 (5 bases). V lost 0 bases and J lost 2, with 12 bases in between. The germline V gene encodes CDR1 SGDLS and CDR2 YYNGEE. The CDR3 has 16 amino acids. The CDR3 protein is CASSVDEGTTYNEQFF. For the CDR3, the DNA is TGTGCCAGCAGCGTAGACGAGGGTACCACCTACAATGAGCAGTTCTTC.

This chain connects TRBV6-1 to TRBJ2-7, with a weak D call TRBD1 (5 bases). This CDR3 region has 13 residues. The V gene's germline CDR1 is MNHNS and CDR2 SASEGT. V shed 1 base and J shed 3 bases, with 7 bases lying between them. The CDR3 nucleotides are TGTGCCAGCAGTGAAGTTGACAGCTACGAGCAGTACTTC. Encoded protein: CASSEVDSYEQYF.

This clone was observed a few times. The chain links TRBV18 to TRBJ1-1; 10 bases match TRBD1. The ends lost 4 bases at V and 7 bases at J; junction bases unmatched: 9. CDR1 and CDR2 from the germline V gene are KGHSH and LQKENI. There are 15 residues in the CDR3. In nucleotides, the CDR3 is TGTGCCAGCTCACTTGCGACAGGGGGCTTGGGTGAAGCTTTCTTT. Amino acid sequence: CASSLATGGLGEAFF.

The chain is built from TRBV10-3 and TRBJ1-1, with 8 bases that match TRBD1. Germline V gene lookup returns CDR1 ENHRY and CDR2 SYGVKD. V was pared by 10 bases and J by 1 base, with 20 bases of the junction left unmatched. The CDR3 extends over 18 amino acids. The DNA of the CDR3 is TGTGCCACCCTTTCTTCCTCGGGACAGGACAGAGGGAACACTGAAGCTTTCTTT. Its protein product is CATLSSSGQDRGNTEAFF.

The CDR3 nucleotides are TGTGCCAGCAGCTTTGGACAGGATTACTCTGGAAACACCATATATTTT. The encoded protein is CASSFGQDYSGNTIYF. The J gene is TRBJ1-3, the V gene TRBV7-9; 7 bases are shared with TRBD1. There are 16 residues in the CDR3. The V segment lost 3 bases and the J segment 0 bases; nucleotides outside the gene matches: 5. Germline-derived CDR1 and CDR2 are SEHNR and FQNEAQ (reference sequence).

The V call is TRBV10-3, the J call TRBJ1-2; possible D gene TRBD1, 5 bases. CDR1 is ENHRY, CDR2 SYGVKD, per germline. V lost 1 base to trimming and J lost 6 bases, with 9 bases between them. The CDR3 runs to 13 residues. CDR3 protein: CAISEFDRDGYTF. The DNA of the CDR3 is TGTGCCATCAGTGAGTTTGACAGAGATGGCTACACCTTC.

This chain uses TRBV15 with TRBJ2-3, with D tentatively TRBD1 (6 bases). The CDR3 runs to 13 residues. Germline CDR1 LNHNV, CDR2 YYDKDF (reference sequence). The V and J ends lost 6 bases and 6 bases respectively, with 13 bases between them. The CDR3 loop reads CATSNEQGDTQYF. DNA of the CDR3: TGTGCCACCAGTAACGAGCAGGGGGATACGCAGTATTTT.

The chain recombines TRBV2 with TRBJ1-1, with 9 bases that match TRBD1. J lost 9 bases, V lost 2 bases, and 10 bases had no gene match. The CDR3 is 15 amino acids. Germline CDR1 is SNHLY and CDR2 is FYNNEI. CDR3 residues: CASSEFRTGDSQAFF. The DNA for the CDR3 is TGTGCCAGCAGTGAATTTAGGACAGGGGACTCTCAAGCTTTCTTT.

The chain carries TRBV28 and TRBJ1-5, with no clear D. V lost 6 bases and J lost 0, with 15 bases in between. The germline V gene encodes CDR1 MDHEN and CDR2 SYDVKM. This CDR3 has 16 residues. This CDR3 is CASSARLRYSNQPQHF. Here the CDR3 DNA reads TGTGCCAGCAGCGCCCGCTTGAGGTATAGCAATCAGCCCCAGCATTTT.

The chain is built from TRBV19 and TRBJ2-1; 8 bases fit TRBD2. The CDR3 totals 15 residues. CDR1 and CDR2 (germline): LNHDA, SQIVND (reference sequence). The V segment lost 3 bases and the J segment 6 bases; nucleotides outside the gene matches: 7. CDR3 loop: CASSIRGGTTNEQFF. CDR3 coding DNA: TGTGCCAGTAGTATCCGGGGGGGGACCACCAATGAGCAGTTCTTC.

This sequence joins TRBV6-5 and TRBJ2-7, with TRBD2 matching 7 bases. Germline CDR1 is MNHEY and CDR2 is SVGAGI. The ends lost 6 bases at V and 3 bases at J; junction bases unmatched: 11. The length of the CDR3 is 15 residues. CDR3 sequence (DNA): TGTGCCAGCAGAAAAGAGCGGGGACCCTTCTACGAGCAGTACTTC. It is translated as CASRKERGPFYEQYF.

The gene calls are TRBV7-2 and TRBJ1-2; 7 positions match TRBD1. Trimming cost V 5 bases and J 4 bases; bases outside gene matches: 16. The CDR3 is 17 amino acids. Germline values: CDR1 SGHTA, CDR2 FQGNSA. The CDR3 nucleotides read TGTGCCAGCAGCCTCCCTTCCTTACGACAGGGTGTCTATGGCTACACCTTC. As protein: CASSLPSLRQGVYGYTF.

The V gene is TRBV6-5, the J gene TRBJ1-5; the match to TRBD1 covers 8 bases. Germline-derived CDR1 and CDR2 are MNHEY and SVGAGI. The junction had 11 bases not matched to a gene; V was cut back by 6 bases and J by 7 bases. The CDR3 loop spans 15 amino acids. As DNA, the CDR3 is TGTGCCAGCAGCGCCACCCAGGGGGCGGGACAGCCCCAGCATTTT. This gives the protein CASSATQGAGQPQHF.

This chain links TRBV19 with TRBJ2-2, with D perhaps TRBD2 (5 bases). Germline lookup yields CDR1 LNHDA and CDR2 SQIVND (reference sequence). This CDR3 has 15 amino acids. With 5 bases removed from V and 0 bases from J, the gap between germline ends came to 10 bases. CDR3 residues: CASSSEAANTGELFF. The CDR3 coding sequence is TGTGCCAGTAGTTCGGAGGCCGCGAACACCGGGGAGCTGTTTTTT.

This clone was found a few times. The chain uses TRBV10-3 and TRBJ2-2; 13 positions match TRBD2. The CDR3 totals 18 residues. The J segment lost 2 bases and the V segment lost 2 bases, leaving 5 bases of the junction unmatched. The germline CDR1 and CDR2 sequences are ENHRY and SYGVKD. CDR3 sequence: CAISEPGLAGLNTGELFF. Here the CDR3 DNA reads TGTGCCATCAGTGAGCCGGGACTAGCGGGATTAAACACCGGGGAGCTGTTTTTT.

The chain recombines TRBV4-2 with TRBJ1-1, with D perhaps TRBD1 (5 bases). The germline CDR1 and CDR2 sequences are LGHNA and YNFKEQ. This CDR3 is built from 15 residues. Trimming removed 0 bases at V and 7 bases at J, with 15 bases between. The CDR3 bases are TGTGCCAGCAGCCAAGATCCCGCACAGGCGGATGAAGCTTTCTTT. This translates into CASSQDPAQADEAFF.

In nucleotides, the CDR3 is TGTGCCAGCAGCTTGGGTCGGACAGGGGGCGCTGACGGGGAGCTGTTTTTT. The encoded protein is CASSLGRTGGADGELFF. This sequence joins TRBV5-4 and TRBJ2-2; TRBD1 matches at 11 bases. The CDR3 sequence is 17 residues long. Germline assignment: CDR1 SGHNT and CDR2 YYREEE (reference sequence). V was clipped by 0 bases and J by 7 bases; unmatched bases: 8.

CDR3 sequence reads: CATSDSNTEAFF. DNA for the CDR3: TGTGCCACCAGTGACTCGAACACTGAAGCTTTCTTT. V is TRBV24-1 and J is TRBJ1-1; D ambiguous. Germline V gene lookup returns CDR1 KGHDR and CDR2 SFDVKD. V lost 4 bases, J lost 1 base, and 3 bases lay in between. The CDR3 consists of 12 residues.

Details on this clone: This sample also contains other DNA sequences that code for the same CDR3. The chain has TRBV24-1 and TRBJ2-3; a weak D match, TRBD1 (5 bases). There are 14 residues in the CDR3. The germline CDR1 and CDR2 sequences are KGHDR and SFDVKD. V lost 3 bases and J lost 1, with 7 bases in between. The CDR3 reads CATSDEQGTDTQYF. In nucleotides, the CDR3 is TGTGCCACCAGTGATGAACAGGGCACAGATACGCAGTATTTT.

The rearrangement links TRBV11-3 to TRBJ2-1, with TRBD2 matching over 7 bases. Germline V gene sequence: CDR1 SGHNT, CDR2 YENEEA. The CDR3 contains 16 residues. V shed 4 bases and J 5 bases; nucleotides not matched to a gene: 11. The DNA of the CDR3 is TGTGCCAGCAGCTCCCCGGGGGGAAGCGGAAACAATGAGCAGTTCTTC. It encodes CASSSPGGSGNNEQFF.

The chain carries TRBV6-6 and TRBJ1-2, with D maybe TRBD1 (6 bases). CDR1 and CDR2 from the germline V gene are MNHNY and SVGAGI (reference sequence). The CDR3 is 17 amino acids. Trimming removed 5 bases at V and 0 bases at J, with 19 bases between. This CDR3 is CASSPPGGAVPNYGYTF. CDR3 bases: TGTGCCAGCAGTCCCCCTGGGGGCGCAGTCCCTAACTATGGCTACACCTTC.

V is TRBV21-1 and J is TRBJ1-5; the table's D call, TRBD1, was not checked against the DNA. TRBV21-1 is a documented pseudogene. CDR3 length: 14 amino acids. The CDR3 DNA reads as TGTGCCAACAGCCCACAGGCTGGCAATCAGCCCCAGCATTTT. Amino acid sequence: CANSPQAGNQPQHF.

The chain employs TRBV29-1 and TRBJ1-1, with unresolved D. V lost 7 bases, J lost 5 bases, and 11 bases lay in between. The CDR3 length is 11 residues. Germline values: CDR1 SQVTM, CDR2 ANQGSEA. The CDR3 region has the DNA TGCAGCGGGGGATCGGGAACTGAAGCTTTCTTT. Its translation is CSGGSGTEAFF.

The chain recombines TRBV5-1 with TRBJ1-1, with D hard to call. Trimming took 4 bases from V and 0 from J, leaving 16 bases between them. The germline gives CDR1 SGHRS, CDR2 YFSETQ. CDR3 length: 16 amino acids. The CDR3 is CASSGEGMTMNTEAFF. The CDR3 nucleotides are TGCGCCAGCAGCGGAGAGGGAATGACAATGAACACTGAAGCTTTCTTT. Supplemented by reference TRBV5-1 and TRBJ1-1, the full variable domain reads KAGVTQTPRYLIKTRGQQVTLSCSPISGHRSVSWYQQTPGQGLQFLFEYFSETQRNKGNFPGRFSGRQFSNSRSEMNVSTLELGDSALYLCASSGEGMTMNTEAFFGQGTRLTVV.